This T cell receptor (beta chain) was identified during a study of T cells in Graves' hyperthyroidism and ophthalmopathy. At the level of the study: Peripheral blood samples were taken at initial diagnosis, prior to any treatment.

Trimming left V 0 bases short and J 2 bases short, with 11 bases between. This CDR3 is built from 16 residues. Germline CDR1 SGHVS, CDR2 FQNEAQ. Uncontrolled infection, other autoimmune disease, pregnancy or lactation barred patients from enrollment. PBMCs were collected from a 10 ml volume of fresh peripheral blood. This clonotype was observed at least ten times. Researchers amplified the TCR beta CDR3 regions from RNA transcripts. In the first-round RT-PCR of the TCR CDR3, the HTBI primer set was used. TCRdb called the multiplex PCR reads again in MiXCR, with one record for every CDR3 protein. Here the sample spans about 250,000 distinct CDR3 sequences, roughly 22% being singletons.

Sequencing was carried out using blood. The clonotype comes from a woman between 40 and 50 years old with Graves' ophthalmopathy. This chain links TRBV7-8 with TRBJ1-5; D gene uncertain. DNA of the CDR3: TGTGCCAGCAGCTTAGCCCCCCTGGGAGGCAATCAGCCCCAGCATTTT. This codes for CASSLAPLGGNQPQHF.